This T cell receptor (beta chain) was documented in a study of CD8+ T cells in alopecia areata. Study context: Twice daily, treated patients received 5 to 10 mg of oral tofacitinib.

This CDR3 region has 14 residues. V dropped 1 base and J dropped 4; count of bases not matched to a gene: 3. Germline lookup yields CDR1 SGHRS and CDR2 YFSETQ. As regards this clone: The antigen is unknown.

The sample's treatment: oral pan-JAK inhibitor, 5-10 mg twice daily. Researchers gathered lesional scalp punch biopsies and peripheral blood from patients with alopecia areata. Study results and limitations: Persistence of many expanded lesional clones was seen in scalp and blood during tofacitinib.

Reverse transcription of extracted RNA yielded cDNA, which provided the sequencing template. Profiled with immunoSEQ multiplex PCR; TCRdb holds only in-frame clones, not every one. The sample contains roughly 180,000 clones, 53% of which appear only once. This sequence originates from a human donor with alopecia areata. The sample here was CD8+ T cells sorted from blood, taken at week 24, from a patient treated with tofacitinib. The chain is built from TRBV5-1 and TRBJ1-2, with 8 bases aligning to TRBD1. The CDR3 DNA reads as TGCGCCAGCAGCTTGAACAGGGGGGGCTATGGCTACACCTTC. Amino acid sequence: CASSLNRGGYGYTF.